What follows describes a single T cell receptor (beta chain). The antigen is unknown. The CDR3 regions of TCR beta were amplified from RNA transcripts. In the first-round RT-PCR of the TCR CDR3, the HTBI primer set was used. TCRdb processed the multiplex PCR reads anew with MiXCR; each CDR3 protein has one entry. The sample has about 550,000 distinct CDR3 sequences, 20% to 25% seen once. This sample was taken from a study of T cells in Graves' hyperthyroidism and ophthalmopathy. Study-wide results and caveats: Peripheral blood also featured most of the thyroid clonotypes expanded above 0.001.

Germline V gene lookup returns CDR1 MNHNS and CDR2 SASEGT. CDR3 size: 13 residues. Trimming pared 7 bases from V and 2 bases from J, leaving 11 bases between. Lactation, pregnancy, other autoimmune disease or uncontrolled infection led to exclusion of patients. Fresh 10 ml peripheral blood yielded PBMCs. The genes are TRBV6-1 and TRBJ2-5; D might be TRBD2 (6 bases). Sequenced sample: blood. The receptor comes from a man aged 18 to 35 with Graves' hyperthyroidism. The CDR3 DNA follows: TGTGCCAGCAAACTAGCAGTACAAGAGACCCAGTACTTC. This encodes CASKLAVQETQYF.